This T cell receptor (beta chain) is from a study of blood T cell repertoires in COVID-19. Background on the study: Whether acute or convalescent, the COVID-19 samples came from the United States, Italy and Spain. Nucleic acid was either cDNA or gDNA, and it came from T cells, B-cell-depleted T cells, or PBMCs.

In the authors' methods: Estimation of nucleated cell counts relied on the amplification of reference gene primers. Clones were sequenced by immunoSEQ multiplex PCR, and TCRdb holds only the in-frame ones, with some missing. V, J and clone size are taken as reported in that table, and D and trimming were inferred from the DNA itself. The table records 70,000 to 75,000 clones, less than 95% of them present only once. The CDR3 has 13 residues. Germline CDR1 LGHDT, CDR2 YNNKEL (reference sequence). The V and J ends lost 4 bases and 5 bases, in that order; junction bases with no gene match: 4. This clonotype was obtained from a woman under 30 with acute or convalescent COVID-19. Sequencing used peripheral blood. The chain recombines TRBV3-1 (or the pseudogene TRBV3-2) with TRBJ2-5; the match to TRBD2 covers 7 bases. The CDR3 is CASSPWGGETQYF. The CDR3 nucleotides are TGTGCCAGCAGCCCGTGGGGGGGTGAGACCCAGTACTTC.